The present T cell receptor beta chain was sequenced within a study of blood T cell repertoires in COVID-19. Study-wide background: Samples of COVID-19 (acute and convalescent) were obtained from the United States, Italy and Spain. The analysed material was cDNA or gDNA that came from T cells, B-cell-depleted T cells, or PBMCs.

Sequencing was performed with immunoSEQ multiplex PCR; in TCRdb, only in-frame clones are kept and a portion is missing. The sample yields 250,000 or so clones, 75% to 85% seen once. V lost 0 bases and J lost 11; bases outside the gene matches: 13. CDR1 is MNHEY, CDR2 SVGAGI, per germline. The CDR3 loop spans 16 amino acids. Sequences were obtained from peripheral blood. The chain joins TRBV6-5 to TRBJ1-1; 9 nucleotides align to TRBD1. The clonotype originates from a woman in her 70s with acute or convalescent COVID-19. DNA of the CDR3: TGTGCCAGCAGTTACTCGACAGGGGGGAGCGAGTTTCCCGCTTTCTTT. Residues: CASSYSTGGSEFPAFF.